A selection of T cell receptor beta chains follows, all from one sample in a study of cytomegalovirus exposure and HLA in healthy donors. Profiling relied on immunoSEQ multiplex PCR, and the TCRdb table lists in-frame clones only, not all of them. The data contain over 200,000 clones, roughly 90% of them singletons. Material: PBMCs. The receptors originated from a woman under 30 in good health and CMV-seronegative. The CDR3 runs from the conserved cysteine through the conserved F or W. D genes are given only for firm matches. Expanded clones get a size class; other rows say once, few or many, or leave the size out.

V	J	size	D	CDR3	DNA
TRBV4-1	TRBJ2-5	once	NA	CASSQVGGQETQYF	TGCGCCAGCAGCCAGGTAGGCGGCCAAGAGACCCAGTACTTC
TRBV7-9	TRBJ2-7	NA	TRBD1	CASSPGGFWEQYF	TGTGCCAGCAGCCCAGGGGGATTTTGGGAGCAGTACTTC
TRBV6-6	TRBJ2-7	NA	TRBD1	CASRGQAVREQYF	TGTGCCAGCAGAGGACAGGCGGTGCGGGAGCAGTACTTC
TRBV6-5	TRBJ1-1	NA	NA	CASSYVDSLNTEAFF	TGTGCCAGCAGTTACGTTGACAGTTTGAACACTGAAGCTTTCTTT
TRBV28	TRBJ1-5	NA	TRBD1	CASRRQGNSNQPQHF	TGTGCCAGCAGAAGACAGGGAAATAGCAATCAGCCCCAGCATTTT
TRBV4-2	TRBJ1-2	NA	NA	CASSQEEASGYGYTF	TGTGCCAGCAGCCAAGAGGAAGCGTCTGGATATGGCTACACCTTC
TRBV4-1	TRBJ2-7	NA	TRBD1	CASSQYYQGAYEQYF	TGCGCCAGCAGCCAATATTACCAGGGGGCCTACGAGCAGTACTTC
TRBV10-3	TRBJ2-3	NA	TRBD1	CAISESTGGADTQYF	TGTGCCATCAGTGAGTCGACAGGGGGCGCAGATACGCAGTATTTT
TRBV27	TRBJ2-7	NA	NA	CASSLLDSESYEQYF	TGTGCCAGCAGTCTCCTGGACTCCGAGTCATACGAGCAGTACTTC
TRBV7-2	TRBJ2-5	NA	TRBD1	CASSFGTGKETQYF	TGTGCCAGCAGCTTCGGGACAGGGAAAGAGACCCAGTACTTC
TRBV29-1	TRBJ2-1	once	TRBD1	CSVELGTAYNEQFF	TGCAGCGTTGAGCTCGGGACAGCCTACAATGAGCAGTTCTTC
TRBV25-1	TRBJ1-6	NA	NA	CASSESGVQADSPLHF	TGTGCCAGCAGTGAATCCGGTGTCCAGGCTGATTCACCCCTCCACTTT
TRBV11-2	TRBJ1-6	NA	NA	CASSLDPGLAYSPLHF	TGTGCCAGCAGCTTAGATCCGGGTCTTGCCTATTCACCCCTCCACTTT
TRBV29-1	TRBJ2-3	NA	NA	CSGGHTDTQYF	TGCAGCGGGGGACACACAGATACGCAGTATTTT
TRBV7-3	TRBJ2-3	NA	NA	CASSSSSTDTQYF	TGTGCCAGCAGCTCCTCTAGCACAGATACGCAGTATTTT
TRBV10-1	TRBJ2-7	few	TRBD2	CATSGLAGVQYF	TGCGCCACCTCGGGACTAGCGGGAGTTCAGTACTTC
TRBV19	TRBJ2-6	NA	TRBD2	CASGTSGRASGANVLTF	TGTGCCAGTGGTACTAGCGGGAGGGCCTCTGGGGCCAACGTCCTGACTTTC
TRBV7-2	TRBJ2-7	NA	NA	CASSLQLRRGEQYF	TGTGCCAGCAGCTTACAATTAAGGAGGGGCGAGCAGTACTTC
TRBV4-3	TRBJ1-3	NA	TRBD1	CASSQSRLGTGRSAGNTIYF	TGCGCCAGCAGCCAGTCTAGGTTGGGGACAGGGCGGTCAGCTGGAAACACCATATATTTT
TRBV5-1	TRBJ2-5	NA	TRBD2	CASSFYSSGGWETQYF	TGCGCCAGCAGCTTCTATTCTAGCGGGGGTTGGGAGACCCAGTACTTC
TRBV28	TRBJ1-1	NA	NA	CASSIRQTEAFF	TGTGCCAGCAGTATTAGACAGACTGAAGCTTTCTTT
TRBV9	TRBJ2-3	NA	TRBD1	CASSPTVRGRRTDTQYF	TGTGCCAGCAGCCCAACTGTGAGGGGGCGCAGGACAGATACGCAGTATTTT
TRBV27	TRBJ1-1	once	TRBD1	CASSLLTGVGLRTEAFF	TGTGCCAGCAGCTTATTAACAGGGGTGGGCCTTCGGACTGAAGCTTTCTTT
TRBV7-2	TRBJ2-1	NA	TRBD2	CASSLGGGAYNEQFF	TGTGCCAGCAGCTTAGGCGGGGGGGCCTACAATGAGCAGTTCTTC
TRBV7-2	TRBJ2-5	NA	NA	CASSSTAEETQYF	TGTGCCAGCAGCTCCACAGCGGAAGAGACCCAGTACTTC
TRBV5-4	TRBJ2-7	NA	NA	CASSLGGINEQYF	TGTGCCAGCAGCTTGGGAGGGATCAACGAGCAGTACTTC
TRBV7-2	TRBJ2-5	NA	TRBD2	CASSPRASGGQETQYF	TGTGCCAGCAGCCCTAGGGCTAGCGGGGGACAAGAGACCCAGTACTTC
TRBV6-5	TRBJ1-1	NA	NA	CASSYSLSSSGGAFF	TGTGCCAGCAGTTACTCCCTTTCTTCGAGCGGGGGAGCTTTCTTT
TRBV21-1	TRBJ1-5	NA	NA	CASEQDRKPSNQPQHF	TGTGCCAGCGAGCAAGACAGGAAACCTAGCAATCAGCCCCAGCATTTT
TRBV5-4	TRBJ2-7	NA	TRBD1	CASSPPGQGTYEQYF	TGTGCCAGCAGTCCACCGGGACAGGGTACCTACGAGCAGTACTTC
TRBV18	TRBJ1-1	NA	TRBD1	CASSPGQAGTEAFF	TGTGCCAGCTCACCAGGACAGGCGGGCACTGAAGCTTTCTTT